The clone carrying this T cell receptor (beta chain) was counted only a few times. Its antigen is as yet unknown. Researchers ran the PCR with 60 Vbeta and 13 Jbeta primers. Only in-frame clones appear in the TCRdb table, and some are missing; sequencing was by immunoSEQ multiplex PCR. The data contain 95,000 to 150,000 clones, roughly 66% of them singletons. The data originate from a study of cytomegalovirus exposure and HLA in healthy donors. Study-wide points: Most CMV-associated TCR beta chains appeared HLA-restricted in a later analysis.

The CDR3 runs 15 residues. V was clipped by 2 bases and J by 8 bases, with 16 bases between them. Germline CDR1 is WNHNN and CDR2 is SYGVQD (reference sequence). Sequencing was performed on PBMCs. This chain uses TRBV10-1 with TRBJ2-1, with D tentatively TRBD1 (6 bases). This TCR derives from a man between 18 and 29 years old in good health and CMV-seronegative. In DNA, the CDR3 is TGCGCCAGCAGTGAGGTGGGGGCACCTGGGGATGAGCAGTTCTTC. Translated: CASSEVGAPGDEQFF.